This TCR beta chain came from a study of T cell responses to AZD1222 COVID-19 vaccine. Overall study context: Pooled samples include second doses given at about 4 or 12 weeks. General study findings and limits: Repertoires were obtained only post-peak T cell response. Donors were largely white British and mainly female; clonal diversity was possibly underestimated. An increase in Spike-specific TCR breadth and depth was observed after two AZD1222 doses.

Germline V gene lookup returns CDR1 SGHVS and CDR2 FQNEAQ. Trimming removed 2 bases from V and 8 bases from J, with 10 bases in between. CDR3 length: 13 residues. A remark on this clone: What it binds is not known.

Assay used: immunoSEQ multiplex PCR; TCRdb lists only in-frame clones, some missing. The data contain 100,000 to 120,000 clones, about 88% of them singletons. The sample here was peripheral blood, taken on day 0 of AZD1222 vaccination. The receptor's source is an adult in good health. The chain joins TRBV7-8 to TRBJ2-1; D gene unclear. The CDR3 sequence is CASSLTTLHEQFF. DNA for the CDR3: TGTGCCAGCAGCTTAACAACCCTACATGAGCAGTTCTTC.